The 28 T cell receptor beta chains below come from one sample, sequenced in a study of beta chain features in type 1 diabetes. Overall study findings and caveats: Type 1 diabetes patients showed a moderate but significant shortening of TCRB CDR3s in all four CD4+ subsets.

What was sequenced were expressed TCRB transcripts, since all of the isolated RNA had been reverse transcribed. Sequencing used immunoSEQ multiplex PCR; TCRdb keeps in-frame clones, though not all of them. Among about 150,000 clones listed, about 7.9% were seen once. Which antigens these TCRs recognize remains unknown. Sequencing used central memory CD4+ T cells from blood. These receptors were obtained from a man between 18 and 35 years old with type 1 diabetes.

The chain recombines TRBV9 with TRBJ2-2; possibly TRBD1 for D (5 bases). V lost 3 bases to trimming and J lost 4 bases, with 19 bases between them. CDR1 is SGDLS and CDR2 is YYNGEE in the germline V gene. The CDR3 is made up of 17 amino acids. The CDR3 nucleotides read TGTGCCAGCAGCGCGCCTCCGCAAGACAGTTTCACCGGGGAGCTGTTTTTT. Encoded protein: CASSAPPQDSFTGELFF.

The CDR3 nucleotides are TGTGCCAGCAGTTCCCTAGTCTCTGGAAACACCATATATTTT. Protein product: CASSSLVSGNTIYF. The chain couples TRBV2 to TRBJ1-3; no reliable D call. Trimming left V 5 bases short and J 0 bases short, with 8 bases between. This CDR3 has 14 amino acids. Germline loops: CDR1 SNHLY, CDR2 FYNNEI.

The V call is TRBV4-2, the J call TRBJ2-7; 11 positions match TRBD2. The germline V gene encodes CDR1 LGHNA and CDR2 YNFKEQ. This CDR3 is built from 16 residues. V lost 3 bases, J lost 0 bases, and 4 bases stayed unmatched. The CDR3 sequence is CASSQLGLADSYEQYF. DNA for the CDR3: TGTGCCAGCAGCCAGTTGGGACTAGCGGACTCCTACGAGCAGTACTTC.

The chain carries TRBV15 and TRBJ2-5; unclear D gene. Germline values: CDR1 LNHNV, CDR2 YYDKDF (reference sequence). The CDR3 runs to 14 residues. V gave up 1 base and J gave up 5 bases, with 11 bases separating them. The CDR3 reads CATSRGLLGETQYF. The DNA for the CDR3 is TGTGCCACCAGCAGAGGTCTGTTGGGCGAGACCCAGTACTTC.

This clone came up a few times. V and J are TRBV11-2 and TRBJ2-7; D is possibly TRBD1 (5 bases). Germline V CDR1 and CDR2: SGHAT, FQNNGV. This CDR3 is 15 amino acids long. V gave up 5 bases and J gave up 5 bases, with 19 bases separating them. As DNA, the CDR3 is TGTGCCAGCAGCATGGTAAAGAATCCAGGGAACGAGCAGTACTTC. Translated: CASSMVKNPGNEQYF. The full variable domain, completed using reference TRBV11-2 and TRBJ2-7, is EAGVAQSPRYKIIEKRQSVAFWCNPISGHATLYWYQQILGQGPKLLIQFQNNGVVDDSQLPKDRFSAERLKGVDSTLKIQPAKLEDSAVYLCASSMVKNPGNEQYFGPGTRLTVT.

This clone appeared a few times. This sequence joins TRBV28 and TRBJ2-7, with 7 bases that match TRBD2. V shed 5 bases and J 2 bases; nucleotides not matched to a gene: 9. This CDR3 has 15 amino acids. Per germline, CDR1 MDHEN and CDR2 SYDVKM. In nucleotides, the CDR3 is TGTGCCAGCAGTCCGTCCAGCGGGGTCGCCTACGAGCAGTACTTC. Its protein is CASSPSSGVAYEQYF.

CDR3 nucleotides: TGTGCCAGCAGCCCTGCGTTAAGACTAGCGGGACTCGGTACGCAGTATTTT. This encodes CASSPALRLAGLGTQYF. The chain is built from TRBV7-8 and TRBJ2-3; 11 bases line up with TRBD2. CDR1 SGHVS and CDR2 FQNEAQ come from the germline V gene. The CDR3 totals 17 residues. Trimming took 5 bases from V and 8 from J; bases not matched to a gene: 15.

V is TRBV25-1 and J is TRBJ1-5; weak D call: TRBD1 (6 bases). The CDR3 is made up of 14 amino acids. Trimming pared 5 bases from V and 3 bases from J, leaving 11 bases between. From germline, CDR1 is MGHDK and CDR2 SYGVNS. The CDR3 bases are TGTGCCAGCAGTAAACAGGGCTACAATCAGCCCCAGCATTTT. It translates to CASSKQGYNQPQHF. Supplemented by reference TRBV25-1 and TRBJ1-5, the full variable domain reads EADIYQTPRYLVIGTGKKITLECSQTMGHDKMYWYQQDPGMELHLIHYSYGVNSTEKGDLSSESTVSRIRTEHFPLTLESARPSHTSQYLCASSKQGYNQPQHFGDGTRLSIL.

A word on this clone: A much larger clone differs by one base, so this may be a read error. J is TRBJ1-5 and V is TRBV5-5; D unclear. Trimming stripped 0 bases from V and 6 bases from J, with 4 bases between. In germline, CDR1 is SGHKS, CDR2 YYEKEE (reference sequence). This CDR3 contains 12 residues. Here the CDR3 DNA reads TGTGCCAGCAGCTTGGACAGTCAGCCCCAGCATTTT. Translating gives CASSLDSQPQHF. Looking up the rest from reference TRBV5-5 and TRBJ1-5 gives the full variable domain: DAGVTQSPTHLIKTRGQQVTLRCSPISGHKSVSWYQQVLGQGPQFIFQYYEKEERGRGNFPDRFSARQFPNYSSELNVNALLLGDSALYLCASSLDSQPQHFGDGTRLSIL.

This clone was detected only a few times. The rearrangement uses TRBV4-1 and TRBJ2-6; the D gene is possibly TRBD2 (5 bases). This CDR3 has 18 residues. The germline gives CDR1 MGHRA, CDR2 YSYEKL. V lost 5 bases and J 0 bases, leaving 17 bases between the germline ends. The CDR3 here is CASSSLDLFISGANVLTF. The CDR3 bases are TGCGCCAGCAGCAGCTTGGACTTGTTTATCTCTGGGGCCAACGTCCTGACTTTC.

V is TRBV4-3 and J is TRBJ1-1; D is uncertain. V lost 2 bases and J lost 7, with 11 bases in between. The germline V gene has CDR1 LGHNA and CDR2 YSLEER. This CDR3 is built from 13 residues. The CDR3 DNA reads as TGCGCCAGCAGCCAAACCACCCTCGGTGAAGCTTTCTTT. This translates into CASSQTTLGEAFF.

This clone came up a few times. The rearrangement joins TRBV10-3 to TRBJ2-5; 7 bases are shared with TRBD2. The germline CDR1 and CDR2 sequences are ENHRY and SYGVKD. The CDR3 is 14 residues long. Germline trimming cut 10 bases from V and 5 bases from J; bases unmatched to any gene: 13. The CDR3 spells CATTAGKVGETQYF. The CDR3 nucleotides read TGTGCCACGACAGCGGGAAAGGTTGGGGAGACCCAGTACTTC.

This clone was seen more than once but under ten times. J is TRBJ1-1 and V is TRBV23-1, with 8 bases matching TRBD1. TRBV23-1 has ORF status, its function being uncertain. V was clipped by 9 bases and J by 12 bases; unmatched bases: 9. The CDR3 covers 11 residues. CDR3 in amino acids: CASPTGGSPFF. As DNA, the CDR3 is TGCGCCAGTCCCACAGGGGGTTCCCCTTTCTTT.

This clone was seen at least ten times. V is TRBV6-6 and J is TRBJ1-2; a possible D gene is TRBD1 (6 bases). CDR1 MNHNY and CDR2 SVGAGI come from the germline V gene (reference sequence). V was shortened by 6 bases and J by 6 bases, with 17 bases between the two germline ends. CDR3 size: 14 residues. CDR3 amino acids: CASRGTRPADGYTF. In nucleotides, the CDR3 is TGTGCCAGCAGGGGGACACGGCCGGCTGATGGCTACACCTTC.

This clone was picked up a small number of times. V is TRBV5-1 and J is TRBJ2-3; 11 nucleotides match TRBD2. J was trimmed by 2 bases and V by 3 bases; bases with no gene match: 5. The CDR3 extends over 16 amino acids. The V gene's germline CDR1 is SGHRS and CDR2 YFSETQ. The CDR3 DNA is TGCGCCAGCAGCTGGGGGACTAGCGGACTCACAGATACGCAGTATTTT. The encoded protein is CASSWGTSGLTDTQYF. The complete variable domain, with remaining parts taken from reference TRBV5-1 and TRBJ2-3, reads KAGVTQTPRYLIKTRGQQVTLSCSPISGHRSVSWYQQTPGQGLQFLFEYFSETQRNKGNFPGRFSGRQFSNSRSEMNVSTLELGDSALYLCASSWGTSGLTDTQYFGPGTRLTVL.

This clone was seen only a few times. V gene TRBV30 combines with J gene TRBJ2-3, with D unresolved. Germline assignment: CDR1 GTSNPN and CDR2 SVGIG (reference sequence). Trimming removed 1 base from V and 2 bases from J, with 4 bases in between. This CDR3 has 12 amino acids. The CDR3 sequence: CAWSGDTDTQYF. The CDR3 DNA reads TGTGCCTGGAGTGGAGACACAGATACGCAGTATTTT.

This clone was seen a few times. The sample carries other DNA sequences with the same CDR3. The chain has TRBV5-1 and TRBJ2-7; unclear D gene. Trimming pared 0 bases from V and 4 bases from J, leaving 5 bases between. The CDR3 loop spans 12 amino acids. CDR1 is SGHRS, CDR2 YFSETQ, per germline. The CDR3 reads CASSLGAYEQYF. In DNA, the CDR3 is TGCGCCAGCAGCTTGGGAGCGTACGAGCAGTACTTC.

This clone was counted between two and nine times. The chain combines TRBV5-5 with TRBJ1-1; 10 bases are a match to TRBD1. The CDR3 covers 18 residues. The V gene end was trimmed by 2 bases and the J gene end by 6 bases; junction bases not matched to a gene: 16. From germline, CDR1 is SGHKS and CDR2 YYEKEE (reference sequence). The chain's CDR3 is CASSLTTGGYVRTSEAFF. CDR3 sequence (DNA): TGTGCCAGCAGCTTAACGACAGGGGGCTACGTACGTACCTCTGAAGCTTTCTTT.

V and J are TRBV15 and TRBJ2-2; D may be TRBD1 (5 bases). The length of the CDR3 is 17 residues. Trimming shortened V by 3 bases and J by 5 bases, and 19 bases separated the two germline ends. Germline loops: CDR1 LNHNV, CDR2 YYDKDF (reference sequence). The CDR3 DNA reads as TGTGCCACCAGCAGGGGTCAGGGTTCGGATAAAACCGGGGAGCTGTTTTTT. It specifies CATSRGQGSDKTGELFF. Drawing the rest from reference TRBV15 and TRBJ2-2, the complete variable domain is DAMVIQNPRYQVTQFGKPVTLSCSQTLNHNVMYWYQQKSSQAPKLLFHYYDKDFNNEADTPDNFQSRRPNTSFCFLDIRSPGLGDTAMYLCATSRGQGSDKTGELFFGEGSRLTVL.

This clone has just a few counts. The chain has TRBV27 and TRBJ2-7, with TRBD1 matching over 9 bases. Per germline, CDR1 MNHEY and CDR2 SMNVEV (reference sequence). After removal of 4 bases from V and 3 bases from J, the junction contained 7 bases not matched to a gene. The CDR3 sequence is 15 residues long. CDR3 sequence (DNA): TGTGCCAGCAGTTCAACCGGGACAGGGATCTACGAGCAGTACTTC. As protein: CASSSTGTGIYEQYF.

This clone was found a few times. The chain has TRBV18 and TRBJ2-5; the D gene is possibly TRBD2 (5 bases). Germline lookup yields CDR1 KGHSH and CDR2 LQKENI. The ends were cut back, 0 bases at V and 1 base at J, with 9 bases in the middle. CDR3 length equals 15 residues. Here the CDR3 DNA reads TGTGCCAGCTCACCACCGGCGGGCCCCCAAGAGACCCAGTACTTC. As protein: CASSPPAGPQETQYF.

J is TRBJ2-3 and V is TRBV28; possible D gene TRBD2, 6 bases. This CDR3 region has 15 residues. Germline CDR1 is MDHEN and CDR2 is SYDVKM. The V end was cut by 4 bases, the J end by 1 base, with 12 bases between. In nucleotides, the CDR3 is TGTGCCAGCAGTTGGGGGTCTAGCGGCACAGATACGCAGTATTTT. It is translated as CASSWGSSGTDTQYF. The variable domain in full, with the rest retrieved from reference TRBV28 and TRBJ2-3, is DVKVTQSSRYLVKRTGEKVFLECVQDMDHENMFWYRQDPGLGLRLIYFSYDVKMKEKGDIPEGYSVSREKKERFSLILESASTNQTSMYLCASSWGSSGTDTQYFGPGTRLTVL.

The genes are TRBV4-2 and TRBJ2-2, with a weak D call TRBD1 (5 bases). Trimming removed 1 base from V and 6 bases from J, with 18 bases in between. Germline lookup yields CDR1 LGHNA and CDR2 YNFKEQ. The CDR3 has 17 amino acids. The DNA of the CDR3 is TGTGCCAGCAGCCAAGGTCGTTTGTGGGGCCACGCCGGGGAGCTGTTTTTT. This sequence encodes CASSQGRLWGHAGELFF.

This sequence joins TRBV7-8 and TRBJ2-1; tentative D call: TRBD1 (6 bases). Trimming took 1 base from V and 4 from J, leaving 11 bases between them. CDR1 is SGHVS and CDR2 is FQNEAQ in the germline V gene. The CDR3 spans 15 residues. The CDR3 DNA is TGTGCCAGCAGCTTAGGCAGGGGCCCTTACAATGAGCAGTTCTTC. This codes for CASSLGRGPYNEQFF.

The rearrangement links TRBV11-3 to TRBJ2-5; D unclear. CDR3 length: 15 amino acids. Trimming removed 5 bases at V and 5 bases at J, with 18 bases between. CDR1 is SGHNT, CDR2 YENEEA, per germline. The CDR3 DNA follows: TGTGCCAGCAGCCCAGCAGCCGGCGGAGTGGAGACCCAGTACTTC. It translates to CASSPAAGGVETQYF. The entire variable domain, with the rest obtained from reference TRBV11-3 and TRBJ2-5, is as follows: EAGVVQSPRYKIIEKKQPVAFWCNPISGHNTLYWYLQNLGQGPELLIRYENEEAVDDSQLPKDRFSAERLKGVDSTLKIQPAELGDSAVYLCASSPAAGGVETQYFGPGTRLLVL.

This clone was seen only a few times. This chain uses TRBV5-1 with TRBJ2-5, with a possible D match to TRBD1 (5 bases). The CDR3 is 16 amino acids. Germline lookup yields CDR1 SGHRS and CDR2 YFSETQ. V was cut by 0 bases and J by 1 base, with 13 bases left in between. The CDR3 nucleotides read TGCGCCAGCAGCTTGGGGGTTGGTGACAGCCAAGAGACCCAGTACTTC. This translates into CASSLGVGDSQETQYF.

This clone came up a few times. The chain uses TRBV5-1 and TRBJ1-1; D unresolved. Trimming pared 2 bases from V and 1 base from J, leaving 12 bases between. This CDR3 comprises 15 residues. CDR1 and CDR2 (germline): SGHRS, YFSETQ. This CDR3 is CASSFAGPPNTEAFF. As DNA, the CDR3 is TGCGCCAGCAGCTTCGCAGGCCCGCCGAACACTGAAGCTTTCTTT.

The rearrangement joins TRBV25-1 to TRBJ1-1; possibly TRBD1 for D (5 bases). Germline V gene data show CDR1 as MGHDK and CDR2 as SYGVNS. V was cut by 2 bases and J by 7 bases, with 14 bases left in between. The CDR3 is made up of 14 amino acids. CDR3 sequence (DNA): TGTGCCAGCAGTGAAGGGTGGGGGAGGATTGAAGCTTTCTTT. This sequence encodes CASSEGWGRIEAFF.